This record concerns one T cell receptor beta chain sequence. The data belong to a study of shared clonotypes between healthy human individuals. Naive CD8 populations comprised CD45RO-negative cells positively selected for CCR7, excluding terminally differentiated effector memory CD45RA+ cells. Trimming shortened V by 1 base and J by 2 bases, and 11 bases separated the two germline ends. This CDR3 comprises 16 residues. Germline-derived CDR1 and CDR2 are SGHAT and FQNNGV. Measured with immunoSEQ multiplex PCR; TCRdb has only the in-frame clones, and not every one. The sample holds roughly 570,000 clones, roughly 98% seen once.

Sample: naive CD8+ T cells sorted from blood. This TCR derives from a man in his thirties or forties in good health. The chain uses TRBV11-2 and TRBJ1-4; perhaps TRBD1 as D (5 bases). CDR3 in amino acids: CASSLGRVWTNEKLFF. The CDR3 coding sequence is TGTGCCAGCAGCTTAGGCAGGGTATGGACTAATGAAAAACTGTTTTTT. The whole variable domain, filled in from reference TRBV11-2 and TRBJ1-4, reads EAGVAQSPRYKIIEKRQSVAFWCNPISGHATLYWYQQILGQGPKLLIQFQNNGVVDDSQLPKDRFSAERLKGVDSTLKIQPAKLEDSAVYLCASSLGRVWTNEKLFFGSGTQLSVL.